This TCR beta chain originates from a study of beta chain features in type 1 diabetes. Study-wide results and limits: Within each of all four CD4+ subsets, Type 1 diabetes patients had TCRB CDR3s that were moderately but significantly shorter.

Turning to this clone: The target antigen is unknown.

The V and J ends lost 0 bases and 2 bases respectively, with 14 bases between them. The length of the CDR3 is 16 residues. Germline CDR1 reads SGDLS; CDR2 reads YYNGEE. Reverse transcribing all isolated RNA meant expressed TCRB transcripts were sequenced. Libraries were prepared by immunoSEQ multiplex PCR; TCRdb keeps only in-frame clonotypes and omits some of them. The profile shows 130,000 or so clones, about 10% of them singletons. The clonotype was recovered from a man aged 30 to 39 with type 1 diabetes. The chain is built from TRBV9 and TRBJ2-5; D gene ambiguous. Sequences were obtained from central memory CD4+ T cells from blood. CDR3 DNA: TGTGCCAGCAGCGTAGTAACGAACAGCCCGCAAGAGACCCAGTACTTC. Protein sequence: CASSVVTNSPQETQYF. The whole variable domain, remainder taken from reference TRBV9 and TRBJ2-5, is DSGVTQTPKHLITATGQRVTLRCSPRSGDLSVYWYQQSLDQGLQFLIQYYNGEERAKGNILERFSAQQFPDLHSELNLSSLELGDSALYFCASSVVTNSPQETQYFGPGTRLLVL.